One and the same sample provided the 24 T cell receptor beta chains below, sequenced in a study of response to subunit inactivated influenza vaccine. TCRdb reanalysed the RT-PCR reads using MiXCR and keeps one entry per CDR3 protein. Altogether 450,000 to 500,000 distinct CDR3 sequences are present, roughly 9.8% being singletons, with the ten largest covering roughly 12%. The specimen was PBMCs from blood, collected around seven weeks after vaccination. The receptor source for this set is a man between 45 and 60 years old who received an inactivated influenza vaccine.

The chain combines TRBV5-1 with TRBJ2-3; 8 bases fit TRBD2. This CDR3 region has 17 residues. Trimming removed 0 bases from V and 4 bases from J; junction bases left unmatched: 10. CDR1 and CDR2 (germline): SGHRS, YFSETQ. The CDR3 DNA is TGCGCCAGCAGCTTGGCCTGGAGCGGGGGTAACCCAGATACGCAGTATTTT. This encodes CASSLAWSGGNPDTQYF.

The chain combines TRBV7-9 with TRBJ2-3; D is uncertain. The CDR3 runs to 16 residues. CDR1 and CDR2 from the germline V gene are SEHNR and FQNEAQ (reference sequence). The V and J ends lost 5 bases and 2 bases respectively, with 17 bases between them. The CDR3 DNA sequence: TGTGCCAGCAGCCCCCCATTGATAGCCCTCACAGATACGCAGTATTTT. It translates to CASSPPLIALTDTQYF.

V is TRBV20-1 and J is TRBJ2-7, with TRBD2 matching over 11 bases. CDR1 and CDR2 (germline): DFQATT, SNEGSKA (reference sequence). The CDR3 extends over 13 amino acids. With V trimmed by 7 bases and J by 3 bases, 5 bases remained unmatched. CDR3 region: CSVRLAGHYEQYF. The CDR3 DNA follows: TGCAGTGTCAGACTAGCGGGGCACTACGAGCAGTACTTC.

This clonotype was observed at least ten times. The chain has TRBV7-2 and TRBJ1-2; TRBD1 agrees at 12 bases. This CDR3 is 16 amino acids long. The ends lost 5 bases at V and 5 bases at J; junction bases unmatched: 9. Germline V CDR1 and CDR2: SGHTA, FQGNSA. CDR3 in DNA: TGTGCCAGCAGCACGGCGGGACAGGGGGCTGGGTATGGCTACACCTTC. As protein: CASSTAGQGAGYGYTF.

This clonotype was seen ten or more times. The chain employs TRBV12-3 or TRBV12-4 and TRBJ2-7; no reliable D call. The V gene lost 3 bases and the J gene lost 2 bases, with 8 bases spanning the gap. This CDR3 spans 13 amino acids. The chain's CDR3 is CASSLVGTYEQYF. DNA for the CDR3: TGTGCCAGCAGTTTGGTGGGGACCTACGAGCAGTACTTC.

The chain carries TRBV20-1 and TRBJ1-2, with TRBD1 identical over 10 bases. The V and J ends lost 7 bases and 7 bases, in that order; junction bases with no gene match: 6. The germline CDR1 and CDR2 sequences are DFQATT and SNEGSKA (reference sequence). The CDR3 length is 12 residues. CDR3 DNA sequence: TGCAGTGGTGGACAGGGGGTGGCTGGCTACACCTTC. This encodes CSGGQGVAGYTF.

V is TRBV5-1 and J is TRBJ2-7; D is perhaps TRBD1 or TRBD2 (5 bases each). CDR3 length: 14 residues. V was shortened by 2 bases and J by 3 bases, with 12 bases between the two germline ends. Germline V gives CDR1 SGHRS, CDR2 YFSETQ. CDR3: CASSFTGRDYEQYF. In nucleotides, the CDR3 is TGCGCCAGCAGCTTCACGGGGCGCGACTACGAGCAGTACTTC.

The chain has TRBV5-5 and TRBJ1-5, with D perhaps TRBD1 (6 bases). The germline gives CDR1 SGHKS, CDR2 YYEKEE (reference sequence). V was shortened by 1 base and J by 6 bases, with 11 bases between the two germline ends. CDR3 length equals 14 residues. The CDR3 protein is CASSLITGSQPQHF. As DNA, the CDR3 is TGTGCCAGCAGCTTGATCACAGGGAGTCAGCCCCAGCATTTT.

The rearrangement joins TRBV7-2 to TRBJ2-7, with D perhaps TRBD1 or TRBD2 (5 bases each). The CDR3 covers 14 residues. Trimming cost V 0 bases and J 7 bases, with 13 bases left between them. CDR1 is SGHTA and CDR2 is FQGNSA in the germline V gene. CDR3 amino acids: CASSLAGWGTEQYF. For the CDR3, the DNA is TGTGCCAGCAGCTTAGCGGGCTGGGGGACGGAGCAGTACTTC.

This clonotype was seen many times. The rearrangement links TRBV5-1 to TRBJ2-7, with 9 bases lining up with TRBD2. CDR1 is SGHRS, CDR2 YFSETQ, per germline. The CDR3 length is 13 residues. Trimming took 2 bases from V and 6 from J; bases not matched to a gene: 3. The CDR3 spells CASSFGLATEQYF. The CDR3 DNA sequence: TGCGCCAGCAGCTTCGGACTAGCGACCGAGCAGTACTTC.

The rearrangement joins TRBV20-1 to TRBJ2-4; unclear D gene. The CDR3 length is 11 residues. The germline CDR1 and CDR2 sequences are DFQATT and SNEGSKA (reference sequence). Trimming pared 5 bases from V and 5 bases from J, leaving 7 bases between. Written as DNA, the CDR3 is TGCAGTGCTTCTCGGGAAAACATTCAGTACTTC. Translating gives CSASRENIQYF.

This clonotype has only one observation. The chain joins TRBV12-3 or TRBV12-4 to TRBJ1-1, with a possible D match to TRBD1 (6 bases). This CDR3 is built from 14 residues. Trimming stripped 8 bases from V and 2 bases from J, with 15 bases between. The DNA for the CDR3 is TGTGCCAGCCGACGGGGCAGGGGAAACACTGAAGCTTTCTTT. Its protein product is CASRRGRGNTEAFF.

This clonotype was detected a few times. The chain combines TRBV29-1 with TRBJ2-1, with 7 bases fitting TRBD2. The V segment lost 4 bases and the J segment 4 bases; nucleotides outside the gene matches: 4. The V gene's germline CDR1 is SQVTM and CDR2 ANQGSEA. CDR3 size: 13 residues. Here the CDR3 reads CSVARLAYNEQFF. CDR3 nucleotide sequence: TGCAGCGTTGCGCGACTAGCATACAATGAGCAGTTCTTC.

This clonotype has a handful of counts. The chain recombines TRBV28 with TRBJ2-3, with no clear D. The ends were cut back, 6 bases at V and 1 base at J, with 11 bases in the middle. CDR3 length: 14 amino acids. Germline V gene data show CDR1 as MDHEN and CDR2 as SYDVKM. The CDR3 bases are TGTGCCAGCAGGTCGCCAGGAGGCACAGATACGCAGTATTTT. Its protein product is CASRSPGGTDTQYF.

The V and J genes are TRBV9 and TRBJ2-3; possible D gene TRBD2, 6 bases. Germline lookup yields CDR1 SGDLS and CDR2 YYNGEE. The CDR3 spans 14 residues. The germline V and J ends were trimmed by 3 bases and 4 bases, with 12 bases remaining between them. The CDR3 protein is CASSEGTGADTQYF. The DNA for the CDR3 is TGTGCCAGCAGCGAAGGGACTGGGGCAGATACGCAGTATTTT.

The sample holds a few counts of this clonotype. The chain links TRBV9 to TRBJ2-2; no clear D gene. Germline loops: CDR1 SGDLS, CDR2 YYNGEE. Trimming pared 0 bases from V and 4 bases from J, leaving 4 bases between. This CDR3 spans 13 amino acids. DNA for the CDR3: TGTGCCAGCAGCGTAGGGCCCACCGGGGAGCTGTTTTTT. Its translation: CASSVGPTGELFF.

The sample holds many counts of this clonotype. V and J are TRBV28 and TRBJ2-7; D ambiguous. Deletions cut 6 bases from V and 4 bases from J, with 13 bases between. The CDR3 is made up of 13 amino acids. Germline lookup yields CDR1 MDHEN and CDR2 SYDVKM. The CDR3, as DNA: TGTGCCAGCAGCCCGAGCACAGATTACGAGCAGTACTTC. It encodes CASSPSTDYEQYF.

This clonotype was seen only a few times. V and J are TRBV29-1 and TRBJ1-1, with D tentatively TRBD1 (5 bases). The CDR3 is made up of 12 amino acids. V was pared by 7 bases and J by 0 bases, with 9 bases between. Germline CDR1 reads SQVTM; CDR2 reads ANQGSEA. CDR3: CSGGRLNTEAFF. CDR3 in DNA: TGCAGCGGGGGACGGCTGAACACTGAAGCTTTCTTT.

This clonotype turned up a few times. The chain is built from TRBV7-3 and TRBJ2-5; D perhaps matches TRBD2 (6 bases). Trimming left V 4 bases short and J 1 base short, with 10 bases between. The CDR3 runs 14 residues. CDR1 is SGHTA, CDR2 FQGTGA, per germline. The CDR3 DNA reads as TGTGCCAGCAGCTCAATGGGGGGCCAAGAGACCCAGTACTTC. Its protein product is CASSSMGGQETQYF.

In this sample, this clonotype turned up a few times. The chain combines TRBV6-2 or TRBV6-3 with TRBJ1-5; TRBD1 might be the D (5 bases). Trimming shortened V by 6 bases and J by 4 bases, and 13 bases separated the two germline ends. Germline V gene lookup returns CDR1 MNHEY and CDR2 SVGEGT. CDR3 length equals 14 residues. DNA for the CDR3: TGTGCCAGCAGCAAAAGACAGCCTAATCAGCCCCAGCATTTT. This gives the protein CASSKRQPNQPQHF.

This clonotype was detected only a few times. This chain joins TRBV12-3 or TRBV12-4 and TRBJ1-3; D unclear. Trimming left V 0 bases short and J 3 bases short, with 9 bases between. The CDR3 is made up of 15 amino acids. The CDR3 sequence is CASSLALGIGNTIYF. The DNA for the CDR3 is TGTGCCAGCAGTTTAGCTCTCGGGATTGGAAACACCATATATTTT.

Many counts were recorded for this clonotype. The genes are TRBV20-1 and TRBJ2-1, with D possibly being TRBD2 (7 bases). With 5 bases removed from V and 9 bases from J, the gap between germline ends came to 14 bases. This CDR3 has 12 amino acids. CDR1 DFQATT and CDR2 SNEGSKA come from the germline V gene (reference sequence). CDR3 nucleotide sequence: TGCAGTGCTCTTGGGGGGGCCGGTGAGCAGTTCTTC. It translates to CSALGGAGEQFF.

This clonotype was seen only a few times. J is TRBJ1-1 and V is TRBV28; D might be TRBD1 (5 bases). Germline loops: CDR1 MDHEN, CDR2 SYDVKM. Trimming pared 7 bases from V and 5 bases from J, leaving 11 bases between. CDR3 size: 12 residues. CDR3 coding DNA: TGTGCCAGCAAAAAGGGGCGGACTGAAGCTTTCTTT. Translation gives CASKKGRTEAFF.

The CDR3 protein is CASSPQLGQPQHF. The CDR3 bases are TGTGCCAGCAGCCCCCAACTTGGTCAGCCCCAGCATTTT. This sequence joins TRBV3-1 and TRBJ1-5; D is unresolved. This CDR3 comprises 13 residues. Germline CDR1 LGHDT, CDR2 YNNKEL (reference sequence). V was trimmed by 4 bases and J by 6 bases, leaving 10 bases between them.